The sequence of this TCR beta chain was determined in a study of T cell responses to AZD1222 COVID-19 vaccine. Study as a whole: Pooling covered second doses at about 4 or about 12 weeks. Study-wide findings and caveats: There were vaccine-associated CD4 TCRs across spike, dominant at 160-218 and 743-854. Clonal diversity was possibly underestimated, and the donors were mostly white British, with more females. Sampled repertoires all dated from after the peak T cell response.

CDR1 and CDR2 (germline): SGHTA, FQGNSA. V was shortened by 3 bases and J by 2 bases, with 14 bases between the two germline ends. The CDR3 consists of 15 residues. Sequencing was performed with immunoSEQ multiplex PCR; in TCRdb, only in-frame clones are kept and a portion is missing. In the table there are 140,000 to 150,000 clones, about 94% of which are singletons. Concerning this clone itself: Its antigen is as yet unknown.

The gene calls are TRBV7-2 and TRBJ2-7; D not resolved. Here the sequenced sample was peripheral blood, taken on day 0 of AZD1222 vaccination. The receptor was derived from an adult in good health. The CDR3: CASSLVTGKPYEQYF. CDR3 coding DNA: TGTGCCAGCAGCTTGGTGACTGGGAAACCCTACGAGCAGTACTTC.